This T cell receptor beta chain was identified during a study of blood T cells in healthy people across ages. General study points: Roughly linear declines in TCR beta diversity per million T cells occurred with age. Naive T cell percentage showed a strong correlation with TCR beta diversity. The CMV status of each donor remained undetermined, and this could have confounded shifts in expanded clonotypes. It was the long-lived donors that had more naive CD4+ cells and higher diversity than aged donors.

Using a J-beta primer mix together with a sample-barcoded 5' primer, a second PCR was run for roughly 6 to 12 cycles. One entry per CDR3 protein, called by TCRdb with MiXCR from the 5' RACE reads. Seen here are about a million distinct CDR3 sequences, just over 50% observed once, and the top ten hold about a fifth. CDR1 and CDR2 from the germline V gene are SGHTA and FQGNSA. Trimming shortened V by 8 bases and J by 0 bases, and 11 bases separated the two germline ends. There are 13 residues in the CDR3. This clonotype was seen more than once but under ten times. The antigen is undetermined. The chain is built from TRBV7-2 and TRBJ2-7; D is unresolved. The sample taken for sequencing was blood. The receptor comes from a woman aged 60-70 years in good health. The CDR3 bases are TGTGCCAGCGGCTCCGCGGCCTCCTACGAGCAGTACTTC. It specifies CASGSAASYEQYF.